The clone carrying this T cell receptor beta chain was seen a handful of times. TCRdb itself ran the 5' RACE reads through MiXCR, one entry per CDR3 protein. The sample shows approximately 340,000 distinct CDR3 sequences, about an eighth of them seen only once. In germline, CDR1 is SGHRS, CDR2 YFSETQ. Trimming removed 4 bases at V and 2 bases at J, with 15 bases between. CDR3 length equals 15 residues. The data belong to a study of T-cell memory formation after mild COVID-19. The chain recombines TRBV5-1 with TRBJ1-2; D perhaps matches TRBD1 (5 bases). This TCR derives from a man aged 18 to 30 who had mild COVID-19 (a few samples of this study predate the infection). Cell type and time point are not known. Sequencing input: PBMCs or a T cell subset sorted from them (not recorded which). The CDR3 loop reads CASSMTPTENYGYTF. DNA for the CDR3: TGCGCCAGCAGCATGACCCCGACAGAGAACTATGGCTACACCTTC.